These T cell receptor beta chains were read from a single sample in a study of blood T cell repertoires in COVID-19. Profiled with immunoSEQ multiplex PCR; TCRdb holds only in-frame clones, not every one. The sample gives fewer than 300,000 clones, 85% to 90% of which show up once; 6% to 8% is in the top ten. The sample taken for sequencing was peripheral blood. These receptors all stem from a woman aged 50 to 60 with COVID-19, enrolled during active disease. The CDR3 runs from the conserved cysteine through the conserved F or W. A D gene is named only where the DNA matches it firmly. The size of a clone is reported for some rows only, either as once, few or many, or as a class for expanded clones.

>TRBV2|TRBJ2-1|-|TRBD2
CASSISGSSNEQFF
TGTGCCAGCAGCATTAGCGGGAGCAGTAATGAGCAGTTCTTC
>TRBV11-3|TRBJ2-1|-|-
CASSLWEFGLDEQFF
TGTGCCAGCAGCTTGTGGGAGTTTGGTTTGGATGAGCAGTTCTTC
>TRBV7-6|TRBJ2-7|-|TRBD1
CASSTHRGGRIYEQYF
TGTGCCAGCAGCACCCACAGGGGCGGGCGGATCTACGAGCAGTACTTC
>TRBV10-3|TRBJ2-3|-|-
CAISGTSASTDTQYF
TGTGCCATCAGTGGGACTTCGGCTAGCACAGATACGCAGTATTTT
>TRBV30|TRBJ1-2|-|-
CAWMGSLYPGGPVSGYTF
TGTGCCTGGATGGGGAGCTTGTACCCTGGGGGCCCTGTTTCAGGCTACACCTTC
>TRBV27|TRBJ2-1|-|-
CASSLAGVAYNEQFF
TGTGCCAGCAGTTTAGCAGGCGTCGCCTACAATGAGCAGTTCTTC
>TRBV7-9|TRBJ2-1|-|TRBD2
CASSLGSGIAGNEQFF
TGTGCCAGCAGCTTAGGCTCCGGGATAGCGGGAAACGAGCAGTTCTTC
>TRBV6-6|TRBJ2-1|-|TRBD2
CASRTLAGGNEQFF
TGTGCCAGCAGAACCCTCGCGGGAGGGAATGAGCAGTTCTTC
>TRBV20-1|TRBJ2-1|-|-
CSATLFGEQFF
TGCAGTGCTACACTCTTCGGTGAGCAGTTCTTC
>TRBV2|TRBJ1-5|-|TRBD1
CASSEEDRAFQGPQHF
TGTGCCAGCAGTGAAGAAGACAGGGCCTTCCAGGGGCCCCAGCATTTT
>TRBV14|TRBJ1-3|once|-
CASSLFAGGGNTIYF
TGTGCCAGCAGCCTTTTCGCGGGGGGTGGAAACACCATATATTTT
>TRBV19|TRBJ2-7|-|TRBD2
CASSIRTSGRKNYEQYF
TGTGCCAGTAGCATACGGACTAGCGGGCGGAAGAACTACGAGCAGTACTTC
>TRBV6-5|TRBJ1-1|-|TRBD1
CASSYSPTGGRTEAFF
TGTGCCAGCAGTTACTCGCCGACAGGGGGCAGGACTGAAGCTTTCTTT
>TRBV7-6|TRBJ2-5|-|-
CASSLGPRQETQYF
TGTGCCAGCAGCTTAGGCCCCAGGCAAGAGACCCAGTACTTC
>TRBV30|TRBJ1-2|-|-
CAWSVGDGYTF
TGTGCCTGGAGTGTGGGAGATGGCTACACCTTC
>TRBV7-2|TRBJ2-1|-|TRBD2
CASSFPGLAGYNEQFF
TGTGCCAGCAGCTTCCCGGGACTAGCGGGTTACAATGAGCAGTTCTTC
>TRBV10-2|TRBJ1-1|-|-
CASRGGVSKPNTEAFF
TGCGCCAGCAGAGGGGGGGTGTCGAAACCGAACACTGAAGCTTTCTTT
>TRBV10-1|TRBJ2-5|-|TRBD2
CASSDSSGETQYF
TGCGCCAGCAGTGATTCTAGCGGAGAGACCCAGTACTTC
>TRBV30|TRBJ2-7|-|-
CAWAGINEQYF
TGTGCCTGGGCGGGAATTAACGAGCAGTACTTC
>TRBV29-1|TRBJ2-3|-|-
CSAQSGSTDTQYF
TGCAGCGCACAGAGCGGTAGCACAGATACGCAGTATTTT
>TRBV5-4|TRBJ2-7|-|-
CASSLRTDEQYF
TGTGCCAGCAGCCTCCGAACGGACGAGCAGTACTTC
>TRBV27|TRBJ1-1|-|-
CASRPAVRNTEAFF
TGTGCCAGCCGACCAGCGGTCAGGAACACTGAAGCTTTCTTT
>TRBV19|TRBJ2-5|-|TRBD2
CASRNSGSLNGETQYF
TGTGCCAGTAGAAATAGCGGGAGCCTCAATGGGGAGACCCAGTACTTC
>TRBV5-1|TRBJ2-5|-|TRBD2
CASSALGLAGKTQYF
TGCGCCAGCAGCGCGCTGGGACTAGCCGGGAAGACCCAGTACTTC
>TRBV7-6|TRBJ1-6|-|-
CASSLALAGGPINSPLHF
TGTGCCAGCAGCTTAGCCTTGGCGGGGGGTCCGATTAATTCACCCCTCCACTTT
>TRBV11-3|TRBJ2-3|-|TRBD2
CASSLGASGSSPDTQYF
TGTGCCAGCAGCTTAGGAGCTAGCGGGAGCAGCCCAGATACGCAGTATTTT
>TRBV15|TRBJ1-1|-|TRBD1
CATSQIRDSPEAFF
TGTGCCACCAGCCAGATTAGGGACAGCCCTGAAGCTTTCTTT
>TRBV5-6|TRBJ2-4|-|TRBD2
CASTSSGNKNIQYF
TGTGCCAGCACCTCTAGCGGAAACAAAAACATTCAGTACTTC
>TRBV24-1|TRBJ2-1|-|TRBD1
CATSEGDRSYNEQFF
TGTGCCACCAGTGAAGGGGACAGATCCTACAATGAGCAGTTCTTC
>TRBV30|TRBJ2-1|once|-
CAWRSGVLASYNEQFF
TGTGCCTGGAGGTCGGGGGTTTTGGCCTCCTACAATGAGCAGTTCTTC
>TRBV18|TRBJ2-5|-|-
CASSRGNQETQYF
TGTGCCAGCTCACGAGGTAACCAAGAGACCCAGTACTTC
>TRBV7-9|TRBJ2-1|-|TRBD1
CASSTRGTQVYNEQFF
TGTGCCAGCAGCACCAGGGGGACGCAGGTCTACAATGAGCAGTTCTTC
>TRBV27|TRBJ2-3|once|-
CASSLYLAGADTQYF
TGTGCCAGCAGTTTATATTTAGCCGGGGCAGATACGCAGTATTTT
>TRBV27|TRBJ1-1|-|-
CASSFEWGAGNTEAFF
TGTGCCAGCAGTTTTGAGTGGGGCGCTGGGAACACTGAAGCTTTCTTT
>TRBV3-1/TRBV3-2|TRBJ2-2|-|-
CASSPRAFANGRAGELFF
TGTGCCAGCAGCCCTCGGGCGTTTGCCAATGGGCGGGCCGGGGAGCTGTTTTTT
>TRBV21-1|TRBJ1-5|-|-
CASSNCLDRDDQPQHF
TGTGCCAGCAGCAATTGTCTTGACAGGGACGACCAGCCCCAGCATTTT
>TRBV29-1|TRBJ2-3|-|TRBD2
CSVGGDNTDTQYF
TGCAGCGTGGGGGGGGATAACACAGATACGCAGTATTTT
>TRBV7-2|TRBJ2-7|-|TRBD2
CASSLGGLGPYEQYF
TGTGCCAGCAGCTTGGGAGGGTTGGGCCCCTACGAGCAGTACTTC
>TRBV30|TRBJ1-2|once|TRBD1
CAWSIPGGKGYTF
TGTGCCTGGAGTATCCCAGGGGGCAAGGGCTACACCTTC
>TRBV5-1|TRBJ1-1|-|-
CASSLAGIGRKENTEAFF
TGCGCCAGCAGCTTGGCGGGAATAGGGCGAAAAGAGAACACTGAAGCTTTCTTT
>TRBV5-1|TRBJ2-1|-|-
CASSLEASSYNEQFF
TGCGCCAGCAGCTTGGAAGCGAGCTCCTACAATGAGCAGTTCTTC
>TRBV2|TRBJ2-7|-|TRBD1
CARGTVSSYEQYF
TGTGCCAGGGGGACAGTGTCATCCTACGAGCAGTACTTC
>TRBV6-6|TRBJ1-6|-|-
CASSYAGSNSPLHF
TGTGCCAGCAGCTACGCGGGGAGTAATTCACCCCTCCACTTT
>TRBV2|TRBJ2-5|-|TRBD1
CASSFRQGPTETQYF
TGTGCCAGCAGTTTCAGACAGGGTCCTACGGAGACCCAGTACTTC
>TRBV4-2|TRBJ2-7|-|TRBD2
CASSHMGTSGSIYEQYF
TGTGCCAGCAGCCACATGGGGACTAGCGGGAGTATTTACGAGCAGTACTTC
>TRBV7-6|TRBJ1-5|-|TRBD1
CASSLAQGVRSPQHF
TGTGCCAGCAGCTTGGCGCAGGGGGTTCGGTCGCCCCAGCATTTT
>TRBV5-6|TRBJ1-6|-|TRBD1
CASSQGQGDRDSPLHF
TGTGCCAGCAGCCAGGGACAGGGGGATCGTGATTCACCCCTCCACTTT
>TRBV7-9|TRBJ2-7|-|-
CASRPPGAYEQYF
TGTGCCAGCCGCCCCCCCGGGGCCTACGAGCAGTACTTC